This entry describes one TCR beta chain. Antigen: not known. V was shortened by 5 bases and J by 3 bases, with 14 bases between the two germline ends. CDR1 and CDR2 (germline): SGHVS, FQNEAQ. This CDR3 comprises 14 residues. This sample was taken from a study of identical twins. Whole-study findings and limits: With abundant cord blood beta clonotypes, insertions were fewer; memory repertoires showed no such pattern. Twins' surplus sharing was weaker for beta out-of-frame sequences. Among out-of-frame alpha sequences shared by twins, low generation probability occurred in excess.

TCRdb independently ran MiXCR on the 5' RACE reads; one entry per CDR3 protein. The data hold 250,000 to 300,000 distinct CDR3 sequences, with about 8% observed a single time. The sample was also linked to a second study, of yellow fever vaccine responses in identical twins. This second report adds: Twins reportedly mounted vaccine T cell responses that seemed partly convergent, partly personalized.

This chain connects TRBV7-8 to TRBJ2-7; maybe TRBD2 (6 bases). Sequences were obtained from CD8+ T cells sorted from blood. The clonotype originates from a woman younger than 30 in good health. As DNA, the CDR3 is TGTGCCAGCAGCCCCCGGGACTCGAACTACGAGCAGTACTTC. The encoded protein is CASSPRDSNYEQYF.